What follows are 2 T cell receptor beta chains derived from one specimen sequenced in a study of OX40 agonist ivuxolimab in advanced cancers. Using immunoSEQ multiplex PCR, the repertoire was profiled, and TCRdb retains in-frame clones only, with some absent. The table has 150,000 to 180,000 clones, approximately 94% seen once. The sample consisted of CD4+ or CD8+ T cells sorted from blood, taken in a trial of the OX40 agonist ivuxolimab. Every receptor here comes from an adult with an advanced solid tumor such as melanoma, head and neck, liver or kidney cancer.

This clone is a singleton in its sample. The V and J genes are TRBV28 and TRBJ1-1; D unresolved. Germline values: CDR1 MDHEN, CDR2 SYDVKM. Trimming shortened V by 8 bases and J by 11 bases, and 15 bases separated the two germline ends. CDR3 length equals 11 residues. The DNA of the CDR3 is TGTGCCAGCCGGTCAATGTATAAGGCTTTCTTT. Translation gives CASRSMYKAFF.

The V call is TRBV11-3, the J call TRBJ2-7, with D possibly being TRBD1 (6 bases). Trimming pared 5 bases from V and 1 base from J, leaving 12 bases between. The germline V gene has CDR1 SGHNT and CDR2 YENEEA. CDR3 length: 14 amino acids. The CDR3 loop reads CASSVRQESYEQYF. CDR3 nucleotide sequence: TGTGCCAGCAGCGTAAGACAGGAGTCCTACGAGCAGTACTTC.